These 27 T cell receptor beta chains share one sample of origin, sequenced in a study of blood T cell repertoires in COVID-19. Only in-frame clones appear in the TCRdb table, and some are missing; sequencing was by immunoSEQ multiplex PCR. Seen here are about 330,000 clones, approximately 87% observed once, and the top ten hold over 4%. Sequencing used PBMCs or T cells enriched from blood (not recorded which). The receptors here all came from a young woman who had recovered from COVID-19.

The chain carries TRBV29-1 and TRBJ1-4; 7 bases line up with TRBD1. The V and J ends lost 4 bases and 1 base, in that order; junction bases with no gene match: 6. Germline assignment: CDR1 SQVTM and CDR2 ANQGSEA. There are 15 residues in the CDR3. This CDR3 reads CSVGDRGRTNEKLFF. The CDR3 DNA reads TGCAGCGTTGGCGATAGGGGGCGAACTAATGAAAAACTGTTTTTT.

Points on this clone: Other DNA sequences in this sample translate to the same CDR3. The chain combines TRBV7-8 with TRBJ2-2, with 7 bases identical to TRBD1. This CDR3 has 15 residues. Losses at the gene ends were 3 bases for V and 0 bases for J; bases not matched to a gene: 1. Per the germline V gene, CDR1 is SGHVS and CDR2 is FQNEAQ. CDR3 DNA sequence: TGTGCCAGCAGCTTGACAGGGTCGAACACCGGGGAGCTGTTTTTT. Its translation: CASSLTGSNTGELFF.

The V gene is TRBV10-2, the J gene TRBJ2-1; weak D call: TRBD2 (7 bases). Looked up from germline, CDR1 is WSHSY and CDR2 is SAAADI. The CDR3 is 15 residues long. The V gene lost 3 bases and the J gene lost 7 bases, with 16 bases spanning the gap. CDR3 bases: TGCGCCAGCAGTGAAGTCGGGGGGCTGAAAAATGAGCAGTTCTTC. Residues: CASSEVGGLKNEQFF.

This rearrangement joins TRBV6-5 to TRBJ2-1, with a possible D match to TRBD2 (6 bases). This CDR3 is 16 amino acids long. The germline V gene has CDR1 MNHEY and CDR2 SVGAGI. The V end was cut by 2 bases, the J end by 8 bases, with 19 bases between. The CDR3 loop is CASSYAWRGSWDEQFF. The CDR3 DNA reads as TGTGCCAGCAGTTACGCTTGGCGGGGTAGCTGGGATGAGCAGTTCTTC.

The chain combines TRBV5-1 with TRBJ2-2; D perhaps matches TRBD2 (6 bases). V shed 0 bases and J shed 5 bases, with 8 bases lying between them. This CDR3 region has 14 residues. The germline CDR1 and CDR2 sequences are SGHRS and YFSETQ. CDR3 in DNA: TGCGCCAGCAGCTTGGGTGCGGGAACCGGGGAGCTGTTTTTT. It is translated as CASSLGAGTGELFF.

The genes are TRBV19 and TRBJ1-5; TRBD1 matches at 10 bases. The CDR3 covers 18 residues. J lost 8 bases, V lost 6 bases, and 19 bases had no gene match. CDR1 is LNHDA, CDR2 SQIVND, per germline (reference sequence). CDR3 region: CASRQGQGITTSPEPQHF. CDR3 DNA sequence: TGTGCCAGTAGGCAGGGACAGGGGATTACAACTTCTCCGGAGCCCCAGCATTTT. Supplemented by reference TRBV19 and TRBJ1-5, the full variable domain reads DGGITQSPKYLFRKEGQNVTLSCEQNLNHDAMYWYRQDPGQGLRLIYYSQIVNDFQKGDIAEGYSVSREKKESFPLTVTSAQKNPTAFYLCASRQGQGITTSPEPQHFGDGTRLSIL.

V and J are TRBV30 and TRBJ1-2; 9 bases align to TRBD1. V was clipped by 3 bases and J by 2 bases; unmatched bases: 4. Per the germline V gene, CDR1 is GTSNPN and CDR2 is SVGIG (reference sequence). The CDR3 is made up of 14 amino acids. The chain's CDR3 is CAWRGQGRNYGYTF. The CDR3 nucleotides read TGTGCCTGGAGGGGACAGGGTCGGAACTATGGCTACACCTTC. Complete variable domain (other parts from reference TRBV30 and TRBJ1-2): SQTIHQWPATLVQPVGSPLSLECTVEGTSNPNLYWYRQAAGRGLQLLFYSVGIGQISSEVPQNLSASRPQDRQFILSSKKLLLSDSGFYLCAWRGQGRNYGYTFGSGTRLTVV.

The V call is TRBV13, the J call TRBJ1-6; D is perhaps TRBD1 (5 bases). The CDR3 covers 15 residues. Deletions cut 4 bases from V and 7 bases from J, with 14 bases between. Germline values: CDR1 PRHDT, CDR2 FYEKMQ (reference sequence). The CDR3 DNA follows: TGTGCCAGCAGCTATGCGGGACTTATGAATTCACCCCTCCACTTT. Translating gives CASSYAGLMNSPLHF.

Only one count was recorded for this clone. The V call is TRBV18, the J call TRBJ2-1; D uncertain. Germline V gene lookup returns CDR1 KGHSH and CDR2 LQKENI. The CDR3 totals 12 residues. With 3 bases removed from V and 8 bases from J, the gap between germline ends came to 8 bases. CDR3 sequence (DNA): TGTGCCAGCTCACCCCCGCAGGATGAGCAGTTCTTC. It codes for CASSPPQDEQFF.

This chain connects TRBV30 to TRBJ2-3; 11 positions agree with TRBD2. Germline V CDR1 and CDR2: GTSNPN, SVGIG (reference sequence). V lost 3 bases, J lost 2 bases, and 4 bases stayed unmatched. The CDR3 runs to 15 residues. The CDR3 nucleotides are TGTGCCTGGAGCCGACTAGCGGGGACCACAGATACGCAGTATTTT. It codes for CAWSRLAGTTDTQYF.

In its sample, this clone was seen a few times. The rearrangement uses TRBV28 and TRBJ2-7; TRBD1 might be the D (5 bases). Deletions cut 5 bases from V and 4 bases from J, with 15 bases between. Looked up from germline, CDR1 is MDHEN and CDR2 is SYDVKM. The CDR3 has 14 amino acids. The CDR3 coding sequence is TGTGCCAGCAGTCCTACAGGCTCTTCGTACGAGCAGTACTTC. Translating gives CASSPTGSSYEQYF.

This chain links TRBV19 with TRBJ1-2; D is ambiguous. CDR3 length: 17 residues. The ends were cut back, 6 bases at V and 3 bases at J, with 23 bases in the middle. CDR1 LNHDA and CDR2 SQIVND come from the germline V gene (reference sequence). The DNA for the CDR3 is TGTGCCAGTAGGACGACACGGCGTTCCTATCCGGACTATGGCTACACCTTC. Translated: CASRTTRRSYPDYGYTF.

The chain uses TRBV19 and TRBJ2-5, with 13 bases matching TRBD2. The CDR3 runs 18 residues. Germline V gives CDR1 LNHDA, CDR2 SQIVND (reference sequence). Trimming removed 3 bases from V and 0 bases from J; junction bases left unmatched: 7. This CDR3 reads CASSMMWTSGGHQETQYF. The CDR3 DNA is TGTGCCAGTAGTATGATGTGGACTAGCGGGGGCCACCAAGAGACCCAGTACTTC.

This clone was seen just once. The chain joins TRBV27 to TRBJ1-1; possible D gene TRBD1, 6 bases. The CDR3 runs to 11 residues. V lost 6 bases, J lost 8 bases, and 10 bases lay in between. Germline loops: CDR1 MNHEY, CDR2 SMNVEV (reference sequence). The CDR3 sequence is CASSWGQEAFF. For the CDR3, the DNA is TGTGCCAGCAGCTGGGGGCAAGAAGCTTTCTTT.

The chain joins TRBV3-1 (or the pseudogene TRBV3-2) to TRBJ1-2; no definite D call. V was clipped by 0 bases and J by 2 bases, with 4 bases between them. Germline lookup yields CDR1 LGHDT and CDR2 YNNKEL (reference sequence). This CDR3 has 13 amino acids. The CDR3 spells CASSQEENYGYTF. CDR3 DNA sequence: TGTGCCAGCAGCCAAGAGGAGAACTATGGCTACACCTTC.

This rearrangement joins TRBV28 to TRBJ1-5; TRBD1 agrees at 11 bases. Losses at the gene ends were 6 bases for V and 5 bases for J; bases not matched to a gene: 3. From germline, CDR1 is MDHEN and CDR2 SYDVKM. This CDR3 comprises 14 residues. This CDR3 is CASRGTGGHQPQHF. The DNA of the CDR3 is TGTGCCAGCAGAGGGACAGGGGGGCATCAGCCCCAGCATTTT.

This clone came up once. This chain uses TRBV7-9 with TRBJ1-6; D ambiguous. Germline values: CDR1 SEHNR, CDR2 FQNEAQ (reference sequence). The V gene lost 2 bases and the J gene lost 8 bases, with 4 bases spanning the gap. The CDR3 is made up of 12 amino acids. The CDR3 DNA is TGTGCCAGCAGCTTAACGGATTCACCCCTCCACTTT. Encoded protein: CASSLTDSPLHF.

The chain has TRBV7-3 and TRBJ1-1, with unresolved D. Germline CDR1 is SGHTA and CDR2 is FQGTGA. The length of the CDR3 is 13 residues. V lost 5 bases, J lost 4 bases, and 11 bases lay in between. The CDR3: CASSLTGGTEAFF. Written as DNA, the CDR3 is TGTGCCAGCAGCCTCACCGGAGGCACTGAAGCTTTCTTT.

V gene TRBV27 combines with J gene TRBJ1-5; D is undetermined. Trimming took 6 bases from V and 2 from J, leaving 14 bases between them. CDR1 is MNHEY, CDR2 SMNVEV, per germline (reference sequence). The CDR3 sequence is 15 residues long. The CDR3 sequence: CASRGERDGNQPQHF. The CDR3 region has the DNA TGTGCCAGCAGGGGAGAAAGAGATGGCAATCAGCCCCAGCATTTT.

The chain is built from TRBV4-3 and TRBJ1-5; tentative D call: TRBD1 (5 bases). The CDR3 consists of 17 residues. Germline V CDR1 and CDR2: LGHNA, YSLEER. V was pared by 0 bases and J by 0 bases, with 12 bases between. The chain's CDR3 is CASSQDMGPYSNQPQHF. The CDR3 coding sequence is TGCGCCAGCAGCCAAGATATGGGGCCTTATAGCAATCAGCCCCAGCATTTT.

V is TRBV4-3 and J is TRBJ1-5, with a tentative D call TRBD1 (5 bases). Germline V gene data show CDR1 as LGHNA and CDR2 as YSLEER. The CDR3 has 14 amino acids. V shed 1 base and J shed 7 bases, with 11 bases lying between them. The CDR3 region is CASSQAREEQPQHF. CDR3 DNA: TGCGCCAGCAGCCAAGCCAGGGAAGAACAGCCCCAGCATTTT.

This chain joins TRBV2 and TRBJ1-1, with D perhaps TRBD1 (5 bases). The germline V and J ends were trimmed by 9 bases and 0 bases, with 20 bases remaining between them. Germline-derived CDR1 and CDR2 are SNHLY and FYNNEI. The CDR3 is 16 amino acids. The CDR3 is CASSYRRGSMNTEAFF. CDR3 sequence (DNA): TGTGCCAGTTCCTATCGTAGGGGATCGATGAACACTGAAGCTTTCTTT. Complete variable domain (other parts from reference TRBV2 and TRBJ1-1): EPEVTQTPSHQVTQMGQEVILRCVPISNHLYFYWYRQILGQKVEFLVSFYNNEISEKSEIFDDQFSVERPDGSNFTLKIRSTKLEDSAMYFCASSYRRGSMNTEAFFGQGTRLTVV.

CDR3 amino acids: CASSIVGQQEIYGYTF. For the CDR3, the DNA is TGTGCCAGTAGTATAGTGGGTCAACAGGAAATCTATGGCTACACCTTC. The chain joins TRBV19 to TRBJ1-2, with a tentative D call TRBD1 (5 bases). The germline gives CDR1 LNHDA, CDR2 SQIVND (reference sequence). The CDR3 contains 16 residues. V lost 1 base and J lost 4, with 16 bases in between.

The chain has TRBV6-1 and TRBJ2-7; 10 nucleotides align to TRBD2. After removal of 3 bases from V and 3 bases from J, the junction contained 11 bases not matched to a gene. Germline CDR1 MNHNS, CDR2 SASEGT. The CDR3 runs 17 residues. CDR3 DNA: TGTGCCAGCAGTGAGAGAACTAGCGGGGCTCTCGGCTACGAGCAGTACTTC. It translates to CASSERTSGALGYEQYF.

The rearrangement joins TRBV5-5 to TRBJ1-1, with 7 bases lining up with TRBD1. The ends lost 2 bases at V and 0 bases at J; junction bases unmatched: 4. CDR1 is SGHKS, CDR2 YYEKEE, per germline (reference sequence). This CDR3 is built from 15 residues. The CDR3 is CASSFLGQMNTEAFF. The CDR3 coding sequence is TGTGCCAGCAGCTTTCTGGGACAGATGAACACTGAAGCTTTCTTT.

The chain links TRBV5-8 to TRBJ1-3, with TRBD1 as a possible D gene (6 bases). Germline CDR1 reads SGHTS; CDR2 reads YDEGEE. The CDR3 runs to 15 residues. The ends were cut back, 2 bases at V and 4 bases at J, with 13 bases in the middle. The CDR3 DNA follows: TGTGCCAGCAGCTTTACAGGGTTTCGGGGAAACACCATATATTTT. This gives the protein CASSFTGFRGNTIYF.

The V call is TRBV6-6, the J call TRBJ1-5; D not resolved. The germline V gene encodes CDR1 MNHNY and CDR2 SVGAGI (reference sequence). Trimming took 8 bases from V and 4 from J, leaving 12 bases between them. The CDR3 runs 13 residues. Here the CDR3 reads CASQEEPNQPQHF. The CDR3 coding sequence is TGTGCCAGCCAGGAGGAGCCAAATCAGCCCCAGCATTTT.